This TCR beta chain was captured in a study of naive and memory T cell subsets. An equimolar mix of two oligonucleotides served as the beta constant-region primer for TRBC1 and TRBC2. The ligated cDNA underwent four PCR rounds using SP2 and nested alpha and beta constant-region primers. TCRdb processed the UMI-ligation and nested PCR reads anew with MiXCR; each CDR3 protein has one entry. The table lists 95,000 to 150,000 distinct CDR3 sequences, over 30% of them singletons. With 2 bases removed from V and 7 bases from J, the gap between germline ends came to 9 bases. The CDR3 has 14 amino acids. CDR1 SGHTA and CDR2 FQGNSA come from the germline V gene.

This chain joins TRBV7-2 and TRBJ1-6; weak D call: TRBD1 (5 bases). The clonotype comes from a human donor in good health. The specimen sequenced was central memory CD4+ T cells from blood. The CDR3 loop reads CASSLPRQNSPLHF. The CDR3 nucleotides read TGTGCCAGCAGCTTACCAAGACAGAATTCACCCCTCCACTTT.